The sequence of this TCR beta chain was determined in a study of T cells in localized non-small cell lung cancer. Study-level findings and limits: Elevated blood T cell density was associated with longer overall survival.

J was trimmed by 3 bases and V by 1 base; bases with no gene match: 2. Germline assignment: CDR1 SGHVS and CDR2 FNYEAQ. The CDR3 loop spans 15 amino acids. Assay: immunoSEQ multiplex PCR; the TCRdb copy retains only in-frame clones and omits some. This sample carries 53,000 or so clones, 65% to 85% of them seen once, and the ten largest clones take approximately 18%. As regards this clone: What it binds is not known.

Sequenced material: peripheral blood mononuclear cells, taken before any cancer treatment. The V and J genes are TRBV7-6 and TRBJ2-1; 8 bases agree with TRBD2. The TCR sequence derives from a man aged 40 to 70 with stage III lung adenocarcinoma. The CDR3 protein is CASSLGGGSYNEQFF. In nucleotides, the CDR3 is TGTGCCAGCAGCTTAGGCGGGGGGAGCTACAATGAGCAGTTCTTC.